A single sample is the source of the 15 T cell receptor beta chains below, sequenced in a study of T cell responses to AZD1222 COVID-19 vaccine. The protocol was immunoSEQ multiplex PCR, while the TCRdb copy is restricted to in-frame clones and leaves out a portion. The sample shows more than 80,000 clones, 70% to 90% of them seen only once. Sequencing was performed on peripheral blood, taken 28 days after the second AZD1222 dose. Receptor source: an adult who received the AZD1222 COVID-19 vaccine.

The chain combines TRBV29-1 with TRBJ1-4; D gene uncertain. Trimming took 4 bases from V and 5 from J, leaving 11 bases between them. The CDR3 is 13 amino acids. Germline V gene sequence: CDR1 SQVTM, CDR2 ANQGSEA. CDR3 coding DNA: TGCAGCGTTGTGGAGCCGGGAAATGAAAAACTGTTTTTT. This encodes CSVVEPGNEKLFF.

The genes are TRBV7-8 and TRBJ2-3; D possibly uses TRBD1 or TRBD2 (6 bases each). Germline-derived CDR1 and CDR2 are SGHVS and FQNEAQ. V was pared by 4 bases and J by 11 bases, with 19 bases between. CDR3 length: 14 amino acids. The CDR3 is CASSSRGLPRVQYF. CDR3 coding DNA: TGTGCCAGCAGCTCCCGGGGGCTCCCCCGCGTGCAGTATTTT. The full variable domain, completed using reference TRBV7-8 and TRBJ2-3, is GAGVSQSPRYKVAKRGQDVALRCDPISGHVSLFWYQQALGQGPEFLTYFQNEAQLDKSGLPSDRFFAERPEGSVSTLKIQRTQQEDSAVYLCASSSRGLPRVQYFGPGTRLTVL.

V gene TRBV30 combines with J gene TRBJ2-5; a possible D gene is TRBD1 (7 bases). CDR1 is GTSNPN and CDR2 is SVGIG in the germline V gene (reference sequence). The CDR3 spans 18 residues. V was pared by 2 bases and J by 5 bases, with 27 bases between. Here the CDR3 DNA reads TGTGCCTGGAGTTCACTCCCCATGACATTGACAGGGAGGGAGACCCAGTACTTC. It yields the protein CAWSSLPMTLTGRETQYF.

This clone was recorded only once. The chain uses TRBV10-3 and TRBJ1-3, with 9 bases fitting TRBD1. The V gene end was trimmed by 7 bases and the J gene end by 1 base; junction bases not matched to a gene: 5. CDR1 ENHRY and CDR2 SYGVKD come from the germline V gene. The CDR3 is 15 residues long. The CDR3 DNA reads TGTGCCATCAAGTTGACAGGGGGATCTGGAAACACCATATATTTT. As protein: CAIKLTGGSGNTIYF.

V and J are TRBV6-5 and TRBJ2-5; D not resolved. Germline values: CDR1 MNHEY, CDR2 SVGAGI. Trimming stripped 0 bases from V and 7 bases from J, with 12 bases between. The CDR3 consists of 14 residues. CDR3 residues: CASSYSGRSGTQYF. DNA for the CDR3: TGTGCCAGCAGTTACTCCGGACGGTCAGGGACCCAGTACTTC.

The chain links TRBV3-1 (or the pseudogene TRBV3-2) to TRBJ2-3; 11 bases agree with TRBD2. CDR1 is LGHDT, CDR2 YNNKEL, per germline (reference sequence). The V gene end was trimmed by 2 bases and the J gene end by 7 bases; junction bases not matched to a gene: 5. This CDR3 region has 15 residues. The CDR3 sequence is CASSQTPSGGNTQYF. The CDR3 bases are TGTGCCAGCAGCCAAACGCCTAGCGGGGGGAATACGCAGTATTTT.

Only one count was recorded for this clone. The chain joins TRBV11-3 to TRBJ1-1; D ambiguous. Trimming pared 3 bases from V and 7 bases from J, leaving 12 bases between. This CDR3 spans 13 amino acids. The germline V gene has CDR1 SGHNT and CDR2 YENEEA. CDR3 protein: CASSFQVTSEAFF. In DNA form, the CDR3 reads TGTGCCAGCAGCTTTCAAGTGACGAGTGAAGCTTTCTTT.

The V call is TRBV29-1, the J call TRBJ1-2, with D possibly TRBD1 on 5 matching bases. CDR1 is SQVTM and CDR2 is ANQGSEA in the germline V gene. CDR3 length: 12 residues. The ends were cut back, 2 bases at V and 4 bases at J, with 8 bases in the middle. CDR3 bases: TGCAGCGTTGAACAGGGTAGCTATGGCTACACCTTC. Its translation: CSVEQGSYGYTF. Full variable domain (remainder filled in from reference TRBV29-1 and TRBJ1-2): SAVISQKPSRDICQRGTSLTIQCQVDSQVTMMFWYRQQPGQSLTLIATANQGSEATYESGFVIDKFPISRPNLTFSTLTVSNMSPEDSSIYLCSVEQGSYGYTFGSGTRLTVV.

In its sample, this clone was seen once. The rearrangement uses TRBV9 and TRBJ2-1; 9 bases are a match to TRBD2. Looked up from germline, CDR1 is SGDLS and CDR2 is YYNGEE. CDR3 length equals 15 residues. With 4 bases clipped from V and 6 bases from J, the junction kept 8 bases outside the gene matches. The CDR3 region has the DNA TGTGCCAGCAGCACCTCCGGGACTAGCAGCAATGAGCAGTTCTTC. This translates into CASSTSGTSSNEQFF.

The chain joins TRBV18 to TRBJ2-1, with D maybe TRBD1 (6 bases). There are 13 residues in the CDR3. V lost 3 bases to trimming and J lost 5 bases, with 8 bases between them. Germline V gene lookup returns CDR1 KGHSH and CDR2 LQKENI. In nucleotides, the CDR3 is TGTGCCAGCTCACCCCGGGACAACAATGAGCAGTTCTTC. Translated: CASSPRDNNEQFF.

The CDR3 reads CASSQGGGPLHF. The CDR3 nucleotides read TGTGCCAGCAGTCAGGGGGGCGGACCCCTCCACTTT. This chain links TRBV27 with TRBJ1-6; 7 bases fit TRBD1. The germline CDR1 and CDR2 sequences are MNHEY and SMNVEV (reference sequence). The CDR3 extends over 12 amino acids. V was clipped by 5 bases and J by 12 bases; unmatched bases: 4.

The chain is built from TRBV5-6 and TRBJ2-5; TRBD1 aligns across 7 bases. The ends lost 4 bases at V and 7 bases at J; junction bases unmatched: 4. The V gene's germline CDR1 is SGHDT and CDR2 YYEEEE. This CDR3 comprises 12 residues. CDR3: CASSRTGVTQYF. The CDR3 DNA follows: TGTGCCAGCAGCCGAACAGGGGTGACCCAGTACTTC.

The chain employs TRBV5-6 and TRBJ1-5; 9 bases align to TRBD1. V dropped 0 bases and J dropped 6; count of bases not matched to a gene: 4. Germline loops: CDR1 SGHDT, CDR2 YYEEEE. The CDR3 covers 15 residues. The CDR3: CASSLGQGGRQPQHF. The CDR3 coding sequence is TGTGCCAGCAGCTTGGGACAGGGGGGCCGTCAGCCCCAGCATTTT.

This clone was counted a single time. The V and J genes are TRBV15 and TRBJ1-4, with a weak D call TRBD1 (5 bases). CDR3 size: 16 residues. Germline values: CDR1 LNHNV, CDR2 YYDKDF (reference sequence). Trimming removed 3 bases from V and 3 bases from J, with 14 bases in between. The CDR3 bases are TGTGCCACCAGCAGGGAGGGGCTTTCTGCTAATGAAAAACTGTTTTTT. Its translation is CATSREGLSANEKLFF.

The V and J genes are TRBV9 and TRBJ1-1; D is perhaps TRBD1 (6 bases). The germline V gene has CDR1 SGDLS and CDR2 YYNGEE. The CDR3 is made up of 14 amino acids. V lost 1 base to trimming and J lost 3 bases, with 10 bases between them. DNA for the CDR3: TGTGCCAGCAGCGTAAGGGCAGGGGACACTGAAGCTTTCTTT. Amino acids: CASSVRAGDTEAFF.